A selection of T cell receptor beta chains follows, all from one sample in a study of early T cells in non-severe SARS-CoV-2 infection. TCRdb processed the 5' RACE reads anew with MiXCR; each CDR3 protein has one entry. The data hold tens of thousands of distinct CDR3 sequences, with about 11% observed a single time. The source material was whole blood, sampled at baseline. The receptor source for this set is an adult who was a healthcare worker with PCR-confirmed SARS-CoV-2 infection or an uninfected control (not recorded which). Both conserved end residues are part of each CDR3. Each record gives: V gene, J gene, clone size, CDR3 protein. Clone size is given for some rows only: seen once, a few or many times, or a class if the clone is expanded.

TRBV5-1	TRBJ1-2	few	CASSSMDRGYGYTF
TRBV29-1	TRBJ1-1	few	CSARYTEAFF
TRBV18	TRBJ1-4	.	CPSSRTGDEKLFF
TRBV3-1	TRBJ2-1	many	CASSHTQTTVNEQFF
TRBV29-1	TRBJ1-4	.	CSVSASANEKLFF
TRBV6-5	TRBJ1-6	.	CASSRDRDNSPLHF
TRBV11-2	TRBJ1-1	few	CASSLSAGMNTEAFF
TRBV4-3	TRBJ2-3	.	CASSLTNPAGARPSSTDTQYF
TRBV6-1	TRBJ1-2	few	CASRAGQALYGYTF
TRBV7-7	TRBJ2-2	many	CASSLDGGRGAVAQDTGELFF
TRBV29-1	TRBJ2-3	few	CSVGADTQYF
TRBV6-5	TRBJ2-1	.	CASSYGRGGRNEQFF
TRBV30	TRBJ1-2	.	CAWTGQSYGYTF
TRBV28	TRBJ2-2	few	CASRAAGGPTGELFF
TRBV28	TRBJ1-5	many	CASSPAGGGNQPQHF
TRBV11-2	TRBJ2-1	.	CASRLSRVSSYNEQFF
TRBV12-3/TRBV12-4	TRBJ2-5	many	CASSPGGRTETQYF
TRBV6-6	TRBJ2-1	.	CASSYVEGMTF
TRBV7-2	TRBJ2-1	many	CASGGSGHEQFF
TRBV6-1	TRBJ2-2	.	CASSDRGRITGELFF
TRBV12-1	TRBJ1-4	.	CARPPRSGSASTNEKLFF
TRBV12-3/TRBV12-4	TRBJ2-1	few	CASLRGSGEQFF
TRBV13	TRBJ2-7	many	CASSPSGSYEQYF
TRBV7-2	TRBJ2-2	.	CASSPRLAGFNTGELFF
TRBV28	TRBJ2-7	.	CASIGYPYEQYF
TRBV6-1	TRBJ1-1	.	CATRDEPFTEAFF
TRBV6-5	TRBJ1-5	.	CASSYLGRDQPQHF
TRBV5-1	TRBJ2-2	many	CASSWLAGDHTGELFF
TRBV29-1	TRBJ2-5	few	CSGRGPSQETQYF
TRBV12-3/TRBV12-4	TRBJ2-7	few	CASSLAGVPYEQYF
TRBV5-1	TRBJ1-1	many	CASSPDSSTSEAFF
TRBV7-2	TRBJ2-7	.	CASSSGLAGGDEQYF
TRBV2	TRBJ2-4	.	CASSEWLAKNIQYF
TRBV3-1	TRBJ1-5	.	CASSQARGLGQPQHF
TRBV24-1	TRBJ2-7	few	CATSDSFGTGQYEQYF
TRBV27	TRBJ2-2	.	CASSLSSSVSTELFF
TRBV5-6	TRBJ2-7	few	CASSVPSDRGSYEQYF
TRBV10-2	TRBJ2-3	.	CASSENDRPTDTQYF
TRBV10-3	TRBJ1-2	few	CAIAQSAYGYTF
TRBV11-2	TRBJ2-3	few	CASSPRASGGTGTQYF
TRBV10-3	TRBJ2-1	.	CAISRETAQLNEQFF
TRBV2	TRBJ2-7	few	CASSDPQGAFVGEQYF
TRBV7-6	TRBJ2-5	many	CASSLAGRQETQYF
TRBV10-3	TRBJ1-5	.	CAISEVVTTQPQHF
TRBV12-3/TRBV12-4	TRBJ1-5	.	CASSLAGTGEIGNQPQHF
TRBV11-3	TRBJ2-1	few	CASSLRGHYNEQFF
TRBV20-1	TRBJ2-1	.	CSAKAGDYNEQFF
TRBV10-3	TRBJ1-1	many	CAIRQGDWRTEAFF
TRBV24-1	TRBJ2-2	many	CATSDSLAGGPGELFF
TRBV18	TRBJ2-1	.	CASATSGTTNEQFF
TRBV20-1	TRBJ2-1	few	CSAWGAVVNEQFF